The text below deals with one T cell receptor beta chain. What it binds is not known. The data stem from a study of regulatory and conventional T cells in RAG deficiency. Study-wide points: Treg unique TCR beta sequences were about 91-fold fewer in Omenn syndrome and CID/AS patients than controls. In Omenn syndrome, Treg and Tconv repertoires overlapped >85%. Shannon entropy was markedly lower and Simpson indices higher in RAG-deficient patients than control T-cell subsets.

With 5 bases removed from V and 6 bases from J, the gap between germline ends came to 20 bases. This CDR3 spans 15 amino acids. Germline lookup yields CDR1 SGHRS and CDR2 YFSETQ. Clones were sequenced by immunoSEQ multiplex PCR, and TCRdb holds only the in-frame ones, with some missing. In the table there are around 30,000 clones, over 75% of which are singletons. This sample was shared with a second study, whose subject was regulatory T cells. That work states: The primer mix had 52 TRBV and 13 TRBJ primers. Regulatory T cells showed the strongest V-J pair restriction and V/J gene skewing among patient repertoires.

The rearrangement joins TRBV5-1 to TRBJ1-2; a possible D gene is TRBD1 (5 bases). The source material was CD8+ T cells sorted from blood. This sequence originates from a human donor in good health. The CDR3, as DNA: TGCGCCAGCAGTTTAAGGGCCACCGGGACGAATGGCTACACCTTC. This codes for CASSLRATGTNGYTF.